This TCR beta chain was identified in a study of blood T cells in healthy people across ages. The authors drew around 9.4 milliliters of peripheral blood from each donor. PBMCs, at least 7 million per sample, were isolated. A second PCR of roughly 6 to 12 cycles used a sample-barcoded 5' primer and a J-beta primer mix. TCRdb itself ran the 5' RACE reads through MiXCR, one entry per CDR3 protein. Among 700,000 to 850,000 distinct CDR3 sequences listed, 35% to 40% were seen once. Germline lookup yields CDR1 MDHEN and CDR2 SYDVKM. This CDR3 has 12 residues. V was trimmed by 3 bases and J by 4 bases, leaving 6 bases between them. As concerns this clonotype: A read error may explain this, as a much larger clone is one base away.

The specimen was blood. The receptor was derived from a man in his late teens or twenties in good health. The V gene is TRBV28, the J gene TRBJ1-2; D is unresolved. This CDR3 reads CASSFKGYGYTF. In nucleotides, the CDR3 is TGTGCCAGCAGTTTCAAGGGCTATGGCTACACCTTC.